Following are 20 T cell receptor beta chains from one sample sequenced in a study of cytomegalovirus exposure and HLA in healthy donors. A multiplex PCR was run with 60 Vbeta primers and 13 Jbeta primers. Method: immunoSEQ multiplex PCR; TCRdb's copy keeps in-frame clones and lacks some. The table shows over 55,000 clones, with about 70% occurring only once. Sequencing was performed on PBMCs. Receptor source: a woman aged 45 to 65 in good health and CMV-seropositive.

The chain has TRBV5-8 and TRBJ1-1; the D is unclear. V was cut by 4 bases and J by 0 bases, with 10 bases left in between. CDR1 and CDR2 from the germline V gene are SGHTS and YDEGEE. This CDR3 has 14 residues. The DNA of the CDR3 is TGTGCCAGCAGCCTCCGACGGGTGAACACTGAAGCTTTCTTT. It specifies CASSLRRVNTEAFF.

The rearrangement links TRBV19 to TRBJ2-7, with 8 bases that match TRBD1. V trimming: 4 bases; J trimming: 5 bases; junction bases outside the gene matches: 7. CDR3 length equals 14 residues. Germline V CDR1 and CDR2: LNHDA, SQIVND (reference sequence). For the CDR3, the DNA is TGTGCCAGTAGTAACGTAGACAGGGGCCACGAGCAGTACTTC. Translated, it gives CASSNVDRGHEQYF.

The V and J genes are TRBV6-5 and TRBJ2-2; D might be TRBD1 (6 bases). Trimming removed 10 bases from V and 0 bases from J, with 9 bases in between. The CDR3 is 13 amino acids. The germline V gene encodes CDR1 MNHEY and CDR2 SVGAGI. The CDR3 protein is CATTGPNTGELFF. For the CDR3, the DNA is TGTGCCACCACAGGGCCGAACACCGGGGAGCTGTTTTTT.

The gene calls are TRBV10-3 and TRBJ1-1, with TRBD1 as a possible D gene (5 bases). With 10 bases removed from V and 10 bases from J, the gap between germline ends came to 16 bases. Germline V CDR1 and CDR2: ENHRY, SYGVKD. The CDR3 has 11 residues. This CDR3 reads CASGTSGGAFF. The CDR3 DNA follows: TGTGCCAGCGGGACTTCCGGGGGAGCTTTCTTT.

This clone was recorded a few times. Other DNA variants within this sample encode the same CDR3. The chain couples TRBV29-1 to TRBJ2-1, with D possibly being TRBD2 (5 bases). The V gene's germline CDR1 is SQVTM and CDR2 ANQGSEA. V lost 4 bases and J 3 bases, leaving 7 bases between the germline ends. CDR3 length equals 12 residues. The CDR3 DNA is TGCAGCGTTGTGGACTTCTACAATGAGCAGTTCTTC. This gives the protein CSVVDFYNEQFF.

In nucleotides, the CDR3 is TGCAGCGTTTTAAGCCCCTACAATGAGCAGTTCTTC. Residues: CSVLSPYNEQFF. The V gene is TRBV29-1, the J gene TRBJ2-1; no clear D. V lost 5 bases, J lost 2 bases, and 7 bases lay in between. Looked up from germline, CDR1 is SQVTM and CDR2 is ANQGSEA. This CDR3 spans 12 amino acids.

A few counts support this clone. The chain uses TRBV11-2 and TRBJ2-3, with D maybe TRBD1 (5 bases). The CDR3 consists of 14 residues. Germline assignment: CDR1 SGHAT and CDR2 FQNNGV. V was clipped by 5 bases and J by 0 bases, with 9 bases between them. The chain's CDR3 is CASSLDRSTDTQYF. The CDR3 nucleotides read TGTGCCAGCAGCCTCGACAGAAGCACAGATACGCAGTATTTT.

The J gene is TRBJ1-2, the V gene TRBV7-2; a possible D gene is TRBD1 (5 bases). Germline values: CDR1 SGHTA, CDR2 FQGNSA. This CDR3 comprises 15 residues. V was clipped by 1 base and J by 2 bases, with 11 bases between them. CDR3 sequence: CASSLEGTINYGYTF. CDR3 bases: TGTGCCAGCAGCTTAGAGGGGACTATCAACTATGGCTACACCTTC.

This clone came up once. This rearrangement joins TRBV5-4 to TRBJ2-7; 8 positions match TRBD2. Looked up from germline, CDR1 is SGHNT and CDR2 is YYREEE (reference sequence). After removal of 4 bases from V and 6 bases from J, the junction contained 6 bases not matched to a gene. The CDR3 sequence is 13 residues long. This chain's CDR3 is CASSLSGTSEQYF. The CDR3 nucleotides are TGTGCCAGCAGCCTGTCCGGGACTAGCGAGCAGTACTTC.

V and J are TRBV28 and TRBJ1-5, with a tentative D call TRBD1 (6 bases). The CDR3 is 19 amino acids. Trimming left V 1 base short and J 6 bases short, with 25 bases between. The germline gives CDR1 MDHEN, CDR2 SYDVKM. The CDR3 DNA follows: TGTGCCAGCAGTTTATCAAGCCAAAAAGCGGGGGCCTCCACTCAGCCCCAGCATTTT. Translation: CASSLSSQKAGASTQPQHF. The full variable domain, completed using reference TRBV28 and TRBJ1-5, is DVKVTQSSRYLVKRTGEKVFLECVQDMDHENMFWYRQDPGLGLRLIYFSYDVKMKEKGDIPEGYSVSREKKERFSLILESASTNQTSMYLCASSLSSQKAGASTQPQHFGDGTRLSIL.

This clone was seen a single time. J is TRBJ2-2 and V is TRBV7-9; D might be TRBD2 (6 bases). V was shortened by 8 bases and J by 4 bases, with 14 bases between the two germline ends. CDR1 and CDR2 (germline): SEHNR, FQNEAQ (reference sequence). This CDR3 is built from 14 residues. CDR3 loop: CASFVGGGTGELFF. CDR3 DNA: TGTGCCAGCTTTGTGGGGGGTGGCACCGGGGAGCTGTTTTTT.

The V and J genes are TRBV7-8 and TRBJ2-2; 7 nucleotides line up with TRBD1. Germline CDR1 reads SGHVS; CDR2 reads FQNEAQ. The CDR3 runs to 16 residues. V lost 5 bases and J lost 4; bases outside the gene matches: 10. CDR3 protein: CASSPRQGIPTGELFF. CDR3 nucleotide sequence: TGTGCCAGCAGCCCTCGACAGGGTATTCCCACCGGGGAGCTGTTTTTT.

This clone has more than one count but fewer than ten. V and J are TRBV18 and TRBJ1-2, with D maybe TRBD1 (6 bases). Germline CDR1 is KGHSH and CDR2 is LQKENI. The germline V and J ends were trimmed by 2 bases and 3 bases, with 10 bases remaining between them. The CDR3 consists of 14 residues. The CDR3 sequence: CASSPGRGDYGYTF. CDR3 DNA sequence: TGTGCCAGCTCACCAGGCAGGGGCGACTATGGCTACACCTTC.

A few counts support this clone. This chain joins TRBV27 and TRBJ2-7; 7 bases line up with TRBD2. V gave up 3 bases and J gave up 2 bases; unmatched junction bases: 4. Germline V gene sequence: CDR1 MNHEY, CDR2 SMNVEV (reference sequence). The CDR3 totals 14 residues. The CDR3 nucleotides read TGTGCCAGCAGTTTCCAGCGGGGACCCTACGAGCAGTACTTC. Its protein is CASSFQRGPYEQYF.

The CDR3 nucleotides are TGTGCCAGCAGTTACGGACAGGGGTCTGGGACCGGGGAGCTGTTTTTT. Amino acids: CASSYGQGSGTGELFF. J is TRBJ2-2 and V is TRBV5-5; TRBD1 matches at 9 bases. The CDR3 covers 16 residues. J lost 5 bases, V lost 5 bases, and 10 bases had no gene match. CDR1 SGHKS and CDR2 YYEKEE come from the germline V gene (reference sequence).

This rearrangement joins TRBV28 to TRBJ1-4; possible D gene TRBD1, 6 bases. Germline V CDR1 and CDR2: MDHEN, SYDVKM. With 7 bases removed from V and 8 bases from J, the gap between germline ends came to 14 bases. The CDR3 spans 13 residues. CDR3 region: CASITGGGEKLFF. The CDR3 DNA follows: TGTGCCAGCATCACTGGGGGGGGCGAAAAACTGTTTTTT.

The chain recombines TRBV18 with TRBJ2-3; TRBD1 matches 9 bases. The ends lost 4 bases at V and 1 base at J; junction bases unmatched: 6. CDR1 and CDR2 (germline): KGHSH, LQKENI. The CDR3 totals 16 residues. This chain's CDR3 is CASSRAQGAGTDTQYF. For the CDR3, the DNA is TGTGCCAGCTCACGAGCACAGGGGGCAGGCACAGATACGCAGTATTTT.

The chain has TRBV28 and TRBJ1-1; 7 bases are shared with TRBD1. CDR1 MDHEN and CDR2 SYDVKM come from the germline V gene. The CDR3 runs to 13 residues. J lost 5 bases, V lost 3 bases, and 3 bases had no gene match. The CDR3 loop reads CASSLAGGTEAFF. The CDR3, as DNA: TGTGCCAGCAGTTTGGCAGGGGGAACTGAAGCTTTCTTT.

This clone was seen a single time. The chain is built from TRBV30 and TRBJ1-3; D not resolved. In germline, CDR1 is GTSNPN, CDR2 SVGIG (reference sequence). The CDR3 length is 15 residues. V dropped 3 bases and J dropped 2 bases, with 14 bases sitting between them. The CDR3 DNA reads as TGTGCCTGGAGACCTCATGCGGGAGCTGGAAACACCATATATTTT. Amino acid sequence: CAWRPHAGAGNTIYF.

This chain uses TRBV10-1 with TRBJ2-5, with 7 bases fitting TRBD2. The CDR3 is 14 amino acids. Losses at the gene ends were 0 bases for V and 6 bases for J; bases not matched to a gene: 4. The germline CDR1 and CDR2 sequences are WNHNN and SYGVQD (reference sequence). The CDR3 here is CASSESTGGKTQYF. The CDR3, as DNA: TGCGCCAGCAGTGAGTCGACCGGGGGGAAGACCCAGTACTTC.